The T cell receptor beta chain described here comes from a study of blood T cell repertoires in COVID-19. The CDR3 consists of 16 residues. Trimming cost V 1 base and J 1 base, with 13 bases left between them. Germline CDR1 is SGHVS and CDR2 is FQNEAQ. Participants' own reports of clinical history determined their cohort assignment. TCRdb's copy holds only in-frame clones and misses some; the assay was immunoSEQ multiplex PCR. In the table there are approximately 160,000 clones, around 80% of which are singletons. What was sequenced was PBMCs or T cells enriched from blood (not recorded which). This sequence originates from a woman in her 50s who had recovered from COVID-19. The chain uses TRBV7-8 and TRBJ1-1; the D gene is possibly TRBD1 (5 bases). The CDR3 nucleotides are TGTGCCAGCAGCTTAGTTGGCAGGGTTCAGAACACTGAAGCTTTCTTT. The encoded protein is CASSLVGRVQNTEAFF. Full variable domain (outside the CDR3, taken from reference TRBV7-8 and TRBJ1-1): GAGVSQSPRYKVAKRGQDVALRCDPISGHVSLFWYQQALGQGPEFLTYFQNEAQLDKSGLPSDRFFAERPEGSVSTLKIQRTQQEDSAVYLCASSLVGRVQNTEAFFGQGTRLTVV.